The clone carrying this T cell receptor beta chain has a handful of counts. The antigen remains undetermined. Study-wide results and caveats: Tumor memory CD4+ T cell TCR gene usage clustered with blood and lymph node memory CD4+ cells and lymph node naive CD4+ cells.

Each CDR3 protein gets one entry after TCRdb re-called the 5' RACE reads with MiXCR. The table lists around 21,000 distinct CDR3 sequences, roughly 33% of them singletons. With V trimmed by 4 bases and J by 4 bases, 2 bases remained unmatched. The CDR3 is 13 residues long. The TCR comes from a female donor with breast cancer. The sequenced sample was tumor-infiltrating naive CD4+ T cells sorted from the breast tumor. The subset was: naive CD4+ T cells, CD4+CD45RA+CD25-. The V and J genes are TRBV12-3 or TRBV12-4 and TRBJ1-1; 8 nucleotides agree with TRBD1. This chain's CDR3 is CASSYGQGTEAFF. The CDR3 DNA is TGTGCCAGCAGTTATGGACAGGGCACTGAAGCTTTCTTT.